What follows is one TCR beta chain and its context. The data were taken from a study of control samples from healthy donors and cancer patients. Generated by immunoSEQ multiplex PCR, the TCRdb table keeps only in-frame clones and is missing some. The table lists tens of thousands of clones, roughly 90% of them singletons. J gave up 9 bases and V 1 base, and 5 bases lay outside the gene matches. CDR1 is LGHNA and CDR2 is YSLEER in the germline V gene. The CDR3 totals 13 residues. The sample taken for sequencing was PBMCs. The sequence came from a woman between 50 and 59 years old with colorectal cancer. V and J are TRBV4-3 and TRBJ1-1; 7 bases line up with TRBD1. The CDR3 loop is CASSQVTGSQAFF. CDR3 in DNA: TGCGCCAGCAGCCAAGTGACAGGGAGTCAAGCTTTCTTT.